The sequence of this T cell receptor (beta chain) was determined in a study of T cells after yellow fever vaccination. Germline-derived CDR1 and CDR2 are LNHNV and YYDKDF (reference sequence). V dropped 0 bases and J dropped 2 bases, with 16 bases sitting between them. CDR3 size: 17 residues. TCRdb called the 5' RACE reads again in MiXCR, with one record for every CDR3 protein. The sample carries roughly 70,000 distinct CDR3 sequences, approximately 7.5% recorded once. This TCR came from a young man who received the YFV17D yellow fever vaccine. Sequencing used CD8+ T cells sorted from PBMCs, obtained on the day of the yellow fever booster vaccination. The chain is built from TRBV15 and TRBJ2-5; D is unclear. The CDR3: CATSRDLNLSPQETQYF. CDR3 nucleotide sequence: TGTGCCACCAGCAGAGATCTTAACTTAAGCCCACAAGAGACCCAGTACTTC.